What follows are 32 T cell receptor beta chains derived from one specimen sequenced in a study of T cells of healthy individuals. TCRdb called the 5' RACE reads again in MiXCR, with one record for every CDR3 protein. The sample has some 69,000 distinct CDR3 sequences; about 16% are singletons. The receptors here all came from a human donor in good health.

This clonotype came up a few times. This CDR3 reads CATYGGGGDTQYF. The DNA for the CDR3 is TGTGCCACCTACGGGGGAGGGGGCGATACGCAGTATTTT. J is TRBJ2-3 and V is TRBV10-3; possibly TRBD1 or TRBD2 for D (7 bases each). The CDR3 contains 13 residues. Per germline, CDR1 ENHRY and CDR2 SYGVKD. The germline V and J ends were trimmed by 10 bases and 6 bases, with 17 bases remaining between them.

This clonotype has at least ten counts. The V and J genes are TRBV12-5 and TRBJ2-5; unclear D gene. CDR1 is LGHNT and CDR2 is FRNRAP in the germline V gene. CDR3 length: 12 residues. V was clipped by 5 bases and J by 3 bases, with 7 bases between them. In nucleotides, the CDR3 is TGTGCTAGTGGTCCAAAAGAAGAGACCCAGTACTTC. The encoded protein is CASGPKEETQYF.

This clonotype counts as medium-sized. The chain recombines TRBV20-1 with TRBJ1-5, with TRBD1 identical over 9 bases. Germline V CDR1 and CDR2: DFQATT, SNEGSKA (reference sequence). After removal of 3 bases from V and 5 bases from J, the junction contained 2 bases not matched to a gene. CDR3 length: 13 residues. The CDR3 loop is CSARDRGYQPQHF. In nucleotides, the CDR3 is TGCAGTGCTAGGGACAGGGGCTATCAGCCCCAGCATTTT.

This clonotype was found many times. This chain joins TRBV25-1 and TRBJ1-3, with a possible D match to TRBD1 (5 bases). Trimming cost V 5 bases and J 0 bases, with 11 bases left between them. Germline V CDR1 and CDR2: MGHDK, SYGVNS. CDR3 length equals 15 residues. The CDR3 region is CASSSGTASGNTIYF. CDR3 nucleotide sequence: TGTGCCAGCAGTAGCGGGACCGCCTCTGGAAACACCATATATTTT.

This clonotype has just a few counts. The rearrangement links TRBV7-9 to TRBJ1-3; TRBD1 is a possible D gene (6 bases). V lost 2 bases, J lost 2 bases, and 13 bases lay in between. CDR3 size: 16 residues. Germline-derived CDR1 and CDR2 are SEHNR and FQNEAQ (reference sequence). DNA for the CDR3: TGTGCCAGCAGCTTACGTCCGGCAGGGGCTGGAAACACCATATATTTT. Translation gives CASSLRPAGAGNTIYF.

This clonotype was found many times. The rearrangement uses TRBV7-9 and TRBJ1-4, with unresolved D. Trimming pared 7 bases from V and 0 bases from J, leaving 12 bases between. The length of the CDR3 is 15 residues. From germline, CDR1 is SEHNR and CDR2 FQNEAQ (reference sequence). CDR3 bases: TGTGCCAGCACCGAGGGATTAACAACTAATGAAAAACTGTTTTTT. It translates to CASTEGLTTNEKLFF.

This CDR3 reads CSVDEFNYGYTF. The DNA of the CDR3 is TGCAGCGTTGATGAGTTTAACTATGGCTACACCTTC. The chain links TRBV29-1 to TRBJ1-2, with D unclear. Germline V CDR1 and CDR2: SQVTM, ANQGSEA. V was cut by 3 bases and J by 1 base, with 6 bases left in between. The CDR3 extends over 12 amino acids.

The chain joins TRBV6-1 to TRBJ2-7; either TRBD1 or TRBD2 may fit D (6 bases each). This CDR3 comprises 12 residues. V lost 6 bases and J 3 bases, leaving 9 bases between the germline ends. Germline V CDR1 and CDR2: MNHNS, SASEGT. This chain's CDR3 is CASRKGGYEQYF. CDR3 DNA sequence: TGTGCCAGCAGGAAGGGGGGCTACGAGCAGTACTTC.

This clonotype appeared a few times. The rearrangement links TRBV4-2 to TRBJ2-2; the match to TRBD2 covers 14 bases. CDR1 is LGHNA and CDR2 is YNFKEQ in the germline V gene. This CDR3 has 20 residues. Germline trimming cut 0 bases from V and 6 bases from J; bases unmatched to any gene: 12. CDR3 nucleotides: TGTGCCAGCAGCCAAGATCAGGCTCCCGGGACTAGCGGGAGTGCCGGGGAGCTGTTTTTT. Translation: CASSQDQAPGTSGSAGELFF.

This chain's CDR3 is CASSLDGRGSNQPQHF. The CDR3 bases are TGCGCCAGCAGCTTGGATGGCAGGGGGTCGAATCAGCCCCAGCATTTT. The chain couples TRBV5-1 to TRBJ1-5; TRBD1 matches at 7 bases. The J segment lost 4 bases and the V segment lost 0 bases, leaving 7 bases of the junction unmatched. The CDR3 length is 16 residues. CDR1 is SGHRS, CDR2 YFSETQ, per germline.

This clonotype is termed medium-sized (0.01 to 0.1%). This chain links TRBV4-2 with TRBJ2-5; D remains ambiguous. The CDR3 has 14 amino acids. With 0 bases removed from V and 0 bases from J, the gap between germline ends came to 5 bases. CDR1 and CDR2 from the germline V gene are LGHNA and YNFKEQ. This CDR3 reads CASSQEGHQETQYF. In DNA form, the CDR3 reads TGTGCCAGCAGCCAAGAAGGACACCAAGAGACCCAGTACTTC.

The V gene is TRBV7-9, the J gene TRBJ2-7, with D perhaps matching TRBD1 (6 bases). Germline V gene data show CDR1 as SEHNR and CDR2 as FQNEAQ (reference sequence). V was pared by 2 bases and J by 4 bases, with 12 bases between. The CDR3 is 14 residues long. The chain's CDR3 is CASSLQGTLYEQYF. For the CDR3, the DNA is TGTGCCAGCAGCTTACAGGGGACCCTTTACGAGCAGTACTTC.

This clonotype has just a few counts. The CDR3 nucleotides read TGCGCCAGCAGCTTCGGGTGGTTGCGGAATGAGCAGTTCTTC. This encodes CASSFGWLRNEQFF. The V and J genes are TRBV5-1 and TRBJ2-1; D gene uncertain. V lost 2 bases, J lost 7 bases, and 13 bases lay in between. CDR1 and CDR2 from the germline V gene are SGHRS and YFSETQ. The CDR3 length is 14 residues.

The chain combines TRBV5-1 with TRBJ2-1, with TRBD2 identical over 8 bases. The V gene end was trimmed by 2 bases and the J gene end by 7 bases; junction bases not matched to a gene: 2. This CDR3 spans 13 amino acids. The germline gives CDR1 SGHRS, CDR2 YFSETQ. The chain's CDR3 is CASSFSGENEQFF. The CDR3 nucleotides read TGCGCCAGCAGCTTTAGCGGGGAAAATGAGCAGTTCTTC.

This clonotype was detected many times. The V call is TRBV6-5, the J call TRBJ1-6; TRBD1 is a possible D gene (5 bases). V was pared by 5 bases and J by 7 bases, with 12 bases between. CDR1 and CDR2 from the germline V gene are MNHEY and SVGAGI. The CDR3 is 14 amino acids. The CDR3 here is CASSATETNSPLHF. DNA of the CDR3: TGTGCCAGCAGTGCGACAGAGACCAATTCACCCCTCCACTTT.

This sequence joins TRBV19 and TRBJ2-7; 11 positions agree with TRBD1. The trim removed 5 bases at V and 1 base at J, leaving 7 bases unmatched. The CDR3 has 16 amino acids. CDR1 and CDR2 (germline): LNHDA, SQIVND (reference sequence). The CDR3 loop is CASSPRTGGASYEQYF. DNA for the CDR3: TGTGCCAGTAGTCCCCGGACAGGGGGCGCTTCCTACGAGCAGTACTTC.

The chain couples TRBV7-9 to TRBJ1-6; D not resolved. V was pared by 5 bases and J by 6 bases, with 5 bases between. This CDR3 is 12 amino acids long. The V gene's germline CDR1 is SEHNR and CDR2 FQNEAQ (reference sequence). CDR3 sequence reads: CASSNGNSPLHF. The CDR3 DNA reads TGTGCCAGCAGCAACGGTAATTCACCCCTCCACTTT.

The chain links TRBV30 to TRBJ1-4, with D perhaps TRBD1 (5 bases). Germline values: CDR1 GTSNPN, CDR2 SVGIG (reference sequence). Trimming took 6 bases from V and 8 from J, leaving 25 bases between them. There are 16 residues in the CDR3. The CDR3 is CACTTGARRANEKLFF. For the CDR3, the DNA is TGTGCCTGTACTACCGGGGCCCGACGTGCGAACGAAAAACTGTTTTTT.

This clonotype was observed a few times. The J gene is TRBJ1-6, the V gene TRBV23-1; D is unclear. TRBV23-1 is sorted into the ORF group, with uncertain function. V lost 0 bases, J lost 7 bases, and 7 bases lay in between. The CDR3 consists of 14 residues. CDR3: CASSQSRRNSPLHF. The CDR3 DNA reads as TGCGCCAGCAGTCAATCGAGAAGGAATTCACCCCTCCACTTT.

This clonotype was counted a few times. The rearrangement links TRBV18 to TRBJ2-1; no clear D. The germline V gene encodes CDR1 KGHSH and CDR2 LQKENI. The CDR3 extends over 12 amino acids. V gave up 8 bases and J gave up 6 bases, with 11 bases separating them. The chain's CDR3 is CASTIGLNEQFF. CDR3 nucleotide sequence: TGTGCCAGCACCATAGGTCTCAATGAGCAGTTCTTC.

This clonotype has a count of ten or more. The rearrangement joins TRBV6-5 to TRBJ2-2; TRBD1 is a possible D gene (6 bases). Germline V CDR1 and CDR2: MNHEY, SVGAGI. V gave up 6 bases and J gave up 4 bases, with 15 bases separating them. The CDR3 loop spans 15 amino acids. CDR3 bases: TGTGCCAGCAGGGGCCTGGGGGCGAGCACCGGGGAGCTGTTTTTT. This sequence encodes CASRGLGASTGELFF.

This clonotype appeared a few times. CDR3 in DNA: TGCAGTGCTAGAGACGGGACAGGGGCCATGAACACCGGGGAGCTGTTTTTT. Its translation is CSARDGTGAMNTGELFF. The J gene is TRBJ2-2, the V gene TRBV20-1, with 10 nucleotides matching TRBD1. The J segment lost 1 base and the V segment lost 0 bases, leaving 5 bases of the junction unmatched. Per the germline V gene, CDR1 is DFQATT and CDR2 is SNEGSKA (reference sequence). This CDR3 spans 17 amino acids.

This clonotype was seen at least ten times. V gene TRBV30 combines with J gene TRBJ1-1, with 9 nucleotides matching TRBD1. Germline lookup yields CDR1 GTSNPN and CDR2 SVGIG (reference sequence). J gave up 1 base and V 5 bases, and 2 bases lay outside the gene matches. CDR3 length equals 13 residues. The CDR3 sequence is CAWLGQGNTEAFF. CDR3 sequence (DNA): TGTGCCTGGCTGGGACAGGGGAACACTGAAGCTTTCTTT.

J is TRBJ2-3 and V is TRBV2; D may be TRBD2 (5 bases). The germline gives CDR1 SNHLY, CDR2 FYNNEI. V lost 4 bases and J 5 bases, leaving 10 bases between the germline ends. The CDR3 has 13 amino acids. The CDR3 sequence is CASSVREIDTQYF. The CDR3 DNA is TGTGCCAGCAGTGTTCGGGAAATAGATACGCAGTATTTT.

The rearrangement joins TRBV7-9 to TRBJ1-1; unclear D gene. The CDR3 is made up of 15 amino acids. Trimming stripped 6 bases from V and 5 bases from J, with 19 bases between. In germline, CDR1 is SEHNR, CDR2 FQNEAQ (reference sequence). The CDR3 here is CASSPVWVSGTEAFF. The CDR3 region has the DNA TGTGCCAGCAGTCCAGTCTGGGTATCGGGAACTGAAGCTTTCTTT.

This chain connects TRBV20-1 to TRBJ2-7; D uncertain. The germline V gene has CDR1 DFQATT and CDR2 SNEGSKA (reference sequence). The CDR3 runs 12 residues. Trimming left V 3 bases short and J 2 bases short, with 8 bases between. CDR3 in DNA: TGCAGTGCTAGCTCAGGAACCTACGAGCAGTACTTC. Translating it yields CSASSGTYEQYF.

This clonotype was observed at least ten times. The rearrangement joins TRBV4-1 to TRBJ2-4; D is ambiguous. The V end lost 1 base, the J end lost 5 bases, and 9 bases lay between the germline ends. This CDR3 contains 14 residues. The germline CDR1 and CDR2 sequences are MGHRA and YSYEKL. CDR3 sequence reads: CASSQAVSQNIQYF. The CDR3, as DNA: TGCGCCAGCAGCCAAGCAGTTAGCCAAAACATTCAGTACTTC.

This clonotype was counted ten times or more. The rearrangement links TRBV12-5 to TRBJ1-2; 9 nucleotides line up with TRBD1. V gave up 3 bases and J gave up 2 bases; unmatched junction bases: 4. Germline values: CDR1 LGHNT, CDR2 FRNRAP. The CDR3 covers 15 residues. CDR3 sequence: CASGFPDRGNYGYTF. The CDR3, as DNA: TGTGCTAGTGGTTTCCCCGACAGGGGGAACTATGGCTACACCTTC. The variable domain in full, completed from reference TRBV12-5 and TRBJ1-2, reads DARVTQTPRHKVTEMGQEVTMRCQPILGHNTVFWYRQTMMQGLELLAYFRNRAPLDDSGMPKDRFSAEMPDATLATLKIQPSEPRDSAVYFCASGFPDRGNYGYTFGSGTRLTVV.

This chain links TRBV5-1 with TRBJ2-3, with D unresolved. From germline, CDR1 is SGHRS and CDR2 YFSETQ. This CDR3 is built from 16 residues. Trimming shortened V by 0 bases and J by 0 bases, and 11 bases separated the two germline ends. CDR3 in amino acids: CASSLASFSSTDTQYF. As DNA, the CDR3 is TGCGCCAGCAGCTTGGCTTCGTTCAGTAGCACAGATACGCAGTATTTT.

This clonotype occurred a few times. V gene TRBV20-1 combines with J gene TRBJ1-2; 10 bases fit TRBD1. The germline CDR1 and CDR2 sequences are DFQATT and SNEGSKA (reference sequence). The CDR3 consists of 16 residues. V dropped 2 bases and J dropped 4; count of bases not matched to a gene: 10. The CDR3 spells CSARNPTGGSGYGYTF. The CDR3 DNA sequence: TGCAGTGCTAGAAACCCGACAGGGGGCTCGGGCTATGGCTACACCTTC.

V is TRBV9 and J is TRBJ1-1; possibly TRBD1 for D (6 bases). With 3 bases removed from V and 1 base from J, the gap between germline ends came to 13 bases. Germline V gives CDR1 SGDLS, CDR2 YYNGEE. CDR3 size: 15 residues. As DNA, the CDR3 is TGTGCCAGCAGCGGTCGACAGGCGGGGAACACTGAAGCTTTCTTT. Translated: CASSGRQAGNTEAFF.

This clonotype was detected many times. The junction and the germline gene differ at one end; a read error may be behind it. The CDR3 coding sequence is TGTGCTAGCAGCTTAGCGCTCGGAGGGTTTAACACCGGGGAGCTGTTTTTT. Protein: CASSLALGGFNTGELFF. This sequence joins TRBV7-7 and TRBJ2-2; a possible D gene is TRBD2 (6 bases). Germline-derived CDR1 and CDR2 are SSHAT and FNYEAQ (reference sequence). The CDR3 consists of 17 residues. The whole variable domain, filled in from reference TRBV7-7 and TRBJ2-2, reads GAGVSQSPRYKVTKRGQDVTLRCDPISSHATLYWYQQALGQGPEFLTYFNYEAQPDKSGLPSDRFSAERPEGSISTLTIQRTEQRDSAMYRCASSLALGGFNTGELFFGEGSRLTVL.